This T cell receptor (beta chain) was sequenced in a study of blood T cell repertoires in COVID-19. As concerns this clone: The same CDR3 is also encoded by other DNA sequences in this sample.

Losses at the gene ends were 5 bases for V and 2 bases for J; bases not matched to a gene: 6. The CDR3 covers 14 residues. CDR1 is SGHTA, CDR2 FQGNSA, per germline. Clones were sequenced by immunoSEQ multiplex PCR, and TCRdb holds only the in-frame ones, with some missing. The sample carries 140,000 or so clones, about four fifths recorded once. The V and J genes are TRBV7-2 and TRBJ2-7; 7 bases map to TRBD1. The sequence came from a woman in her 50s with acute COVID-19. The sample was PBMCs or T cells enriched from blood (not recorded which). The CDR3 is CASSPRQGPYEQYF. For the CDR3, the DNA is TGTGCCAGCAGCCCTAGACAGGGACCCTACGAGCAGTACTTC.